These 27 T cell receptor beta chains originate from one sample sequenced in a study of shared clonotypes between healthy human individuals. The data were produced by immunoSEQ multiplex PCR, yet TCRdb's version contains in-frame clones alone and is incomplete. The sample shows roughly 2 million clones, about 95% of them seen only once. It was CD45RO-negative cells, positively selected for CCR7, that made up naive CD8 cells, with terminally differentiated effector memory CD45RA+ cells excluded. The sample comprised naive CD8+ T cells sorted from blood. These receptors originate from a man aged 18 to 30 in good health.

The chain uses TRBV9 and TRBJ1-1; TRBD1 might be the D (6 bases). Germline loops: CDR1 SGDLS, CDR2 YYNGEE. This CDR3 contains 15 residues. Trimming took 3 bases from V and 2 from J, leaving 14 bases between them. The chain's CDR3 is CASSADQTGNTEAFF. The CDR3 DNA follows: TGTGCCAGCAGCGCGGACCAGACAGGAAACACTGAAGCTTTCTTT.

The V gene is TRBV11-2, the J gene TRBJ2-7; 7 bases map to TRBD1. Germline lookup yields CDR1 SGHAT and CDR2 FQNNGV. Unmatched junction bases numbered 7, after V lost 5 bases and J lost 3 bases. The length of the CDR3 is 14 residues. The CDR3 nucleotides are TGTGCCAGCAGCCCCCTTCGGGACAGCTACGAGCAGTACTTC. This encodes CASSPLRDSYEQYF.

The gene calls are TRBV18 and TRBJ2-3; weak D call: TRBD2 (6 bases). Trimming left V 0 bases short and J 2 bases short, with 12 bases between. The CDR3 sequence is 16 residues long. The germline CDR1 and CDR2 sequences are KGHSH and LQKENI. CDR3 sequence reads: CASSPPEGWYTDTQYF. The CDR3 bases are TGTGCCAGCTCACCACCGGAGGGTTGGTACACAGATACGCAGTATTTT. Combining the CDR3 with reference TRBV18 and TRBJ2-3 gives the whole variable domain NAGVMQNPRHLVRRRGQEARLRCSPMKGHSHVYWYRQLPEEGLKFMVYLQKENIIDESGMPKERFSAEFPKEGPSILRIQQVVRGDSAAYFCASSPPEGWYTDTQYFGPGTRLTVL.

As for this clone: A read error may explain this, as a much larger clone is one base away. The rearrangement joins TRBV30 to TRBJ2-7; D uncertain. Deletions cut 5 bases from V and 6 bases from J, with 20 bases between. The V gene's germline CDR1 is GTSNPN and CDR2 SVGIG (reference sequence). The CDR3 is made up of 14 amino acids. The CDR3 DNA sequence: TGTGCCTGGGACAAAGGACGCAGTCATGTCGAGCAGTACTTC. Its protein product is CAWDKGRSHVEQYF.

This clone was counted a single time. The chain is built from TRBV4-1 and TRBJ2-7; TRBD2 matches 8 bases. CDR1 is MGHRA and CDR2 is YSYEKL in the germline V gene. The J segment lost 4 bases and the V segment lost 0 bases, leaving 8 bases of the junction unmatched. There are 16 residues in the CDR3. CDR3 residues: CASSQDGGAGDYEQYF. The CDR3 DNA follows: TGCGCCAGCAGCCAAGATGGGGGAGCGGGAGATTACGAGCAGTACTTC.

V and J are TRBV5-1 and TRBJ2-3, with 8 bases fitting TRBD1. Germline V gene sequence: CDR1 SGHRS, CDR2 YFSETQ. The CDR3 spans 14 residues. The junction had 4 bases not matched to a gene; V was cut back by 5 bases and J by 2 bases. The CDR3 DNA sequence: TGCGCCAGCAGGACAGGGGCGGACACAGATACGCAGTATTTT. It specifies CASRTGADTDTQYF. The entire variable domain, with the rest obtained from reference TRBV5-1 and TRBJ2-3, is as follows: KAGVTQTPRYLIKTRGQQVTLSCSPISGHRSVSWYQQTPGQGLQFLFEYFSETQRNKGNFPGRFSGRQFSNSRSEMNVSTLELGDSALYLCASRTGADTDTQYFGPGTRLTVL.

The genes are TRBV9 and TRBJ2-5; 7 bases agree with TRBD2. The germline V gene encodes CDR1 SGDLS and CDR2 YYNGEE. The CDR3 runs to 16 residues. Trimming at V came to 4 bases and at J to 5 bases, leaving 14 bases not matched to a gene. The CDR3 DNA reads TGTGCCAGCAGCATCGGGACTACGGTAGTTAGGGAGACCCAGTACTTC. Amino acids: CASSIGTTVVRETQYF.

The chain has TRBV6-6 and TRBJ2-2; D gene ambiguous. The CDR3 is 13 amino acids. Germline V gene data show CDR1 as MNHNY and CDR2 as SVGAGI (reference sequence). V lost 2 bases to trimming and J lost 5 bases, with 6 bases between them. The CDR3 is CASSYTATGELFF. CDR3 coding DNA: TGTGCCAGCAGTTACACAGCTACCGGGGAGCTGTTTTTT.

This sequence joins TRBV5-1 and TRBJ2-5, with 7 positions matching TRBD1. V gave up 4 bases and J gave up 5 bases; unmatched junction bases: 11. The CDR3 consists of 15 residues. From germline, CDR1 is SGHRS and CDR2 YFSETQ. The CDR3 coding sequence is TGCGCCAGCAGCGAAAACAGGGGTTGGGTGGAGACCCAGTACTTC. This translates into CASSENRGWVETQYF.

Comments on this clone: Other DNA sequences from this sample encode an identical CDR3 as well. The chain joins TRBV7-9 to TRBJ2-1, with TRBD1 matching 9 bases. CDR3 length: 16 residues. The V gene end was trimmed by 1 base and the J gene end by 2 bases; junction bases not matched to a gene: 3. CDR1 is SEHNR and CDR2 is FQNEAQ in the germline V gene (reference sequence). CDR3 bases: TGTGCCAGCAGCTTAGTTGGGACAGGGACCTACAATGAGCAGTTCTTC. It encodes CASSLVGTGTYNEQFF.

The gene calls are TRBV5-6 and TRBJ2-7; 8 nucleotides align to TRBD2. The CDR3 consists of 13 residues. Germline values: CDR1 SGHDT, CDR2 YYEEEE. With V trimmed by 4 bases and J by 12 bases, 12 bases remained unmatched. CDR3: CASSRLPMAGGYF. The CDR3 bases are TGTGCCAGCAGCCGCCTTCCCATGGCGGGAGGGTACTTC.

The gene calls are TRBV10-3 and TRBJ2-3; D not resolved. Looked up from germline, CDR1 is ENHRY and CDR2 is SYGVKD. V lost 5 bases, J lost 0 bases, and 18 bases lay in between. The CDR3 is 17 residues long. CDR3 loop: CAISPISVIPSTDTQYF. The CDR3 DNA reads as TGTGCCATCAGTCCTATATCTGTAATCCCTAGCACAGATACGCAGTATTTT.

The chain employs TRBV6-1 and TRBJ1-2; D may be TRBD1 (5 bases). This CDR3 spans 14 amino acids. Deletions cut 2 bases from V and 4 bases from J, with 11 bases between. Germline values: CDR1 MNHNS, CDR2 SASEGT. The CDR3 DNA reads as TGTGCCAGCAGTGAATGGGGTGGGGCCTATGGCTACACCTTC. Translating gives CASSEWGGAYGYTF.

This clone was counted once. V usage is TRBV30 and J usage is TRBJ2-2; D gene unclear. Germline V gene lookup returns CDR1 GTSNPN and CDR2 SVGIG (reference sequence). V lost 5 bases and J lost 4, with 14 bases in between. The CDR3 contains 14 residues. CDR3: CAWAPIVVTGELFF. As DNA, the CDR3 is TGTGCCTGGGCCCCCATCGTAGTCACCGGGGAGCTGTTTTTT.

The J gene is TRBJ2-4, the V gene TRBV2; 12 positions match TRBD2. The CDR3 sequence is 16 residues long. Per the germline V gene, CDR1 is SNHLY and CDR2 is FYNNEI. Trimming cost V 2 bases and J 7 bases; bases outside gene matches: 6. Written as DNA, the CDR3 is TGTGCCAGCAGTGAATGGACTAGCGGGATATCCAACATTCAGTACTTC. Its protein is CASSEWTSGISNIQYF.

The CDR3 DNA reads TGCGGTCGACTGAGCTCTGGGGCCAACGTCCTGACTTTC. Protein: CGRLSSGANVLTF. The chain has TRBV29-1 and TRBJ2-6; D call uncertain. Germline values: CDR1 SQVTM, CDR2 ANQGSEA. This CDR3 has 13 amino acids. Full variable domain (rest looked up from reference TRBV29-1 and TRBJ2-6): SAVISQKPSRDICQRGTSLTIQCQVDSQVTMMFWYRQQPGQSLTLIATANQGSEATYESGFVIDKFPISRPNLTFSTLTVSNMSPEDSSIYLCGRLSSGANVLTFGAGSRLTVL.

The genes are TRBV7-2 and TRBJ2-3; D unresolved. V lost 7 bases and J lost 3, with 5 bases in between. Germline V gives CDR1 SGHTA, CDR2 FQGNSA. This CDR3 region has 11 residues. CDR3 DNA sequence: TGTGCCAGCACCAGAACAGATACGCAGTATTTT. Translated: CASTRTDTQYF.

DNA for the CDR3: TGCGCCAGCAGCCACAGCGGGAGCGGCTCCTACGAGCAGTACTTC. As protein: CASSHSGSGSYEQYF. This chain connects TRBV4-1 to TRBJ2-7; the match to TRBD2 covers 8 bases. The germline V gene encodes CDR1 MGHRA and CDR2 YSYEKL. The CDR3 sequence is 15 residues long. V shed 3 bases, J shed 0 bases, and the junction held 4 bases outside the gene matches.

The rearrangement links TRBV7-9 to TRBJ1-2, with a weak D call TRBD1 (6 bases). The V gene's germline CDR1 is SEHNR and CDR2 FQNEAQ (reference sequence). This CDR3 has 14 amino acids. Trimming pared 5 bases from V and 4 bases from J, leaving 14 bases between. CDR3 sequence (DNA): TGTGCCAGCAGCCCGCGACAGGAGCCCTATGGCTACACCTTC. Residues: CASSPRQEPYGYTF. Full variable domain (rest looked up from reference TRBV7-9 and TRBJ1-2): DTGVSQNPRHKITKRGQNVTFRCDPISEHNRLYWYRQTLGQGPEFLTYFQNEAQLEKSRLLSDRFSAERPKGSFSTLEIQRTEQGDSAMYLCASSPRQEPYGYTFGSGTRLTVV.

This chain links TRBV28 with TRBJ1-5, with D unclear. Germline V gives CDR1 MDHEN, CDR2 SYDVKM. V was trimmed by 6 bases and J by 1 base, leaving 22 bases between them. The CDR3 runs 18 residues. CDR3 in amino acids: CASSQEGIGHRSNQPQHF. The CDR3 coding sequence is TGTGCCAGCAGCCAAGAAGGTATTGGTCATAGGAGCAATCAGCCCCAGCATTTT.

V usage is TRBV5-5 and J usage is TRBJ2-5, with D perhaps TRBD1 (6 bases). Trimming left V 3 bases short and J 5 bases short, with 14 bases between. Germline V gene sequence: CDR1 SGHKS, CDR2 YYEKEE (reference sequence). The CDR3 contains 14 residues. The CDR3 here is CASSSYRVRETQYF. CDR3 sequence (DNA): TGTGCCAGCAGCTCTTACAGGGTGAGGGAGACCCAGTACTTC.

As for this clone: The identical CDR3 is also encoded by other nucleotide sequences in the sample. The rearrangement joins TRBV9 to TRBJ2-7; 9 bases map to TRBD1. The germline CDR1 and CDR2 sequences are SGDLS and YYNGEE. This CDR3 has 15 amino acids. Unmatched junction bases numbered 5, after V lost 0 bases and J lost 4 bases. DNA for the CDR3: TGTGCCAGCAGCGTAGACGGGACAGGGTCGTACGAGCAGTACTTC. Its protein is CASSVDGTGSYEQYF. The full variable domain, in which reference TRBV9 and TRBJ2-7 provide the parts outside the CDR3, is DSGVTQTPKHLITATGQRVTLRCSPRSGDLSVYWYQQSLDQGLQFLIQYYNGEERAKGNILERFSAQQFPDLHSELNLSSLELGDSALYFCASSVDGTGSYEQYFGPGTRLTVT.

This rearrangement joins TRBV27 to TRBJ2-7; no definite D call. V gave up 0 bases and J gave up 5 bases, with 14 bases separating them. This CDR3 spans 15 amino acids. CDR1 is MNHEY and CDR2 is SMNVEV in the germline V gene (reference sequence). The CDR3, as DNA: TGTGCCAGCAGTTTATCAGGCCCGCCGTGGAACGAGCAGTACTTC. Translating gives CASSLSGPPWNEQYF.

The chain's CDR3 is CASSLGQQVTKYYGYTF. The CDR3, as DNA: TGCGCCAGCAGCTTGGGTCAGCAGGTAACTAAGTACTATGGCTACACCTTC. The chain employs TRBV5-1 and TRBJ1-2; D gene unclear. Germline loops: CDR1 SGHRS, CDR2 YFSETQ. The CDR3 spans 17 residues. Trimming took 0 bases from V and 3 from J, leaving 18 bases between them.

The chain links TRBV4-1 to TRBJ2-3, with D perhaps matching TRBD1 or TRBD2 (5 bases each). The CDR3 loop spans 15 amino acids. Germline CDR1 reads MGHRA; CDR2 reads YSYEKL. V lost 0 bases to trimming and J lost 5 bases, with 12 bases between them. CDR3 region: CASSQDVGDVDTQYF. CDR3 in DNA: TGCGCCAGCAGCCAAGATGTGGGGGACGTAGATACGCAGTATTTT.

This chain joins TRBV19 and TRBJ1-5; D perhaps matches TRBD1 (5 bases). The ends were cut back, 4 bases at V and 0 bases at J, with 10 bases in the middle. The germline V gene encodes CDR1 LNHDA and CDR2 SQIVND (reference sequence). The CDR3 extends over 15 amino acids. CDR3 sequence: CASSTDIYSNQPQHF. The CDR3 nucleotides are TGTGCCAGTAGTACGGACATATATAGCAATCAGCCCCAGCATTTT.

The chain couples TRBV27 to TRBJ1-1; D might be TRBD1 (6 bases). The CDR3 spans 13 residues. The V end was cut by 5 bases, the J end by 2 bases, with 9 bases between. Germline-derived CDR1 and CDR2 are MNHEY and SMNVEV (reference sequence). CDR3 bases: TGTGCCAGCAGTCAGACAGGAAACACTGAAGCTTTCTTT. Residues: CASSQTGNTEAFF.